This T cell receptor beta chain came from a study of technical replicates of blood from four donors. The CDR3 length is 12 residues. Germline assignment: CDR1 SNHLY and CDR2 FYNNEI. Trimming removed 6 bases at V and 7 bases at J, with 13 bases between. Produced via immunoSEQ multiplex PCR; TCRdb's table is partial and in-frame only. This table has about 98,000 clones, more than 90% appearing once. Sequencing used T cells isolated from PBMCs. The clonotype was recovered from a human donor in good health. The chain is built from TRBV2 and TRBJ2-7; tentative D call: TRBD2 (6 bases). The CDR3 sequence: CASREGLSEQYF. CDR3 coding DNA: TGTGCCAGCAGGGAGGGACTGTCGGAGCAGTACTTC.